The next 29 T cell receptor beta chains were all read from a single sample in a study of shared clonotypes between healthy human individuals. Generated by immunoSEQ multiplex PCR, the TCRdb table keeps only in-frame clones and is missing some. Among approximately 2,000,000 clones listed, just under 95% were seen once. Positively selected for CCR7, the CD45RO-negative cells used as naive CD8 cells excluded terminally differentiated effector memory CD45RA+ cells. The sample was naive CD8+ T cells from PBMCs. The source is a man between 18 and 29 years old in good health. Some clones in this sample may be carry-over from other donors' samples.

V gene TRBV25-1 combines with J gene TRBJ2-7, with D hard to call. The germline V gene has CDR1 MGHDK and CDR2 SYGVNS. The CDR3 spans 13 residues. The ends were cut back, 1 base at V and 1 base at J, with 5 bases in the middle. The CDR3 sequence: CASSELQSYEQYF. In DNA form, the CDR3 reads TGTGCCAGCAGTGAATTGCAGTCCTACGAGCAGTACTTC.

The chain is built from TRBV11-2 and TRBJ1-1, with 7 bases identical to TRBD1. CDR1 and CDR2 from the germline V gene are SGHAT and FQNNGV. With V trimmed by 4 bases and J by 1 base, 9 bases remained unmatched. The CDR3 totals 16 residues. The CDR3 DNA reads as TGTGCCAGCAGCTCGTTCGCCGGGACAGAGAACACTGAAGCTTTCTTT. Protein sequence: CASSSFAGTENTEAFF.

The chain employs TRBV6-1 and TRBJ2-4; 9 bases fit TRBD1. Germline V gene data show CDR1 as MNHNS and CDR2 as SASEGT. The CDR3 spans 14 residues. Trimming took 1 base from V and 9 from J; bases not matched to a gene: 4. DNA of the CDR3: TGTGCCAGCAGTGAAGGGACAGGGGTAGGCATTCAGTACTTC. Its translation: CASSEGTGVGIQYF.

This clone was picked up one time. The chain employs TRBV27 and TRBJ2-2; TRBD2 might be the D (5 bases). CDR1 MNHEY and CDR2 SMNVEV come from the germline V gene (reference sequence). This CDR3 region has 16 residues. Trimming stripped 5 bases from V and 3 bases from J, with 16 bases between. The CDR3 reads CASSLSGLLYTGELFF. Here the CDR3 DNA reads TGTGCCAGCAGTCTCAGCGGCCTCCTTTACACCGGGGAGCTGTTTTTT.

This chain uses TRBV7-8 with TRBJ2-1; 11 bases are a match to TRBD2. Germline V gene sequence: CDR1 SGHVS, CDR2 FQNEAQ. This CDR3 is 14 amino acids long. With 3 bases clipped from V and 9 bases from J, the junction kept 4 bases outside the gene matches. CDR3 loop: CASSFSGRGTEQFF. The CDR3 bases are TGTGCCAGCAGCTTTAGCGGGAGGGGTACTGAGCAGTTCTTC.

CDR3: CASSETNTEAFF. CDR3 nucleotide sequence: TGCGCCAGCAGTGAGACGAACACTGAAGCTTTCTTT. The chain uses TRBV10-1 and TRBJ1-1; D remains unclear. The V gene's germline CDR1 is WNHNN and CDR2 SYGVQD (reference sequence). The CDR3 covers 12 residues. Trimming took off 2 bases at V and 1 base at J, with 2 bases between the two ends.

The chain has TRBV13 and TRBJ2-5, with 8 positions matching TRBD1. CDR1 and CDR2 from the germline V gene are PRHDT and FYEKMQ (reference sequence). The CDR3 has 16 residues. V shed 5 bases and J 5 bases; nucleotides not matched to a gene: 13. The CDR3 loop reads CASSKDRGTMGETQYF. The DNA for the CDR3 is TGTGCCAGCAGCAAAGACAGGGGAACCATGGGGGAGACCCAGTACTTC.

V gene TRBV10-3 combines with J gene TRBJ2-3; TRBD2 agrees at 10 bases. CDR1 and CDR2 (germline): ENHRY, SYGVKD. The CDR3 runs to 17 residues. J was trimmed by 2 bases and V by 1 base; bases with no gene match: 6. Here the CDR3 reads CAISEWRLAGPTDTQYF. DNA for the CDR3: TGTGCCATCAGTGAGTGGCGACTAGCGGGCCCCACAGATACGCAGTATTTT.

The chain couples TRBV11-2 to TRBJ2-3; no clear D. CDR3 size: 16 residues. Trimming pared 5 bases from V and 2 bases from J, leaving 17 bases between. Germline CDR1 reads SGHAT; CDR2 reads FQNNGV. The CDR3 DNA reads TGTGCCAGCAGCCCCACGGAAGCTCCCTACACAGATACGCAGTATTTT. Translating gives CASSPTEAPYTDTQYF.

The chain carries TRBV7-9 and TRBJ2-7, with D perhaps matching TRBD2 (6 bases). The CDR3 runs to 14 residues. CDR1 SEHNR and CDR2 FQNEAQ come from the germline V gene (reference sequence). V lost 7 bases, J lost 2 bases, and 15 bases lay in between. The CDR3 DNA follows: TGTGCCAGCACCGGAAGGGACTCCCCCTACGAGCAGTACTTC. This encodes CASTGRDSPYEQYF.

V is TRBV28 and J is TRBJ1-2, with D possibly TRBD1 on 6 matching bases. From germline, CDR1 is MDHEN and CDR2 SYDVKM. The CDR3 extends over 15 amino acids. V gave up 0 bases and J gave up 4 bases, with 12 bases separating them. The CDR3 DNA sequence: TGTGCCAGCAGTTTATGGGGAGACAGGTTCTATGGCTACACCTTC. It yields the protein CASSLWGDRFYGYTF.

The chain combines TRBV10-3 with TRBJ2-3; 10 bases agree with TRBD1. V trimming: 6 bases; J trimming: 1 base; junction bases outside the gene matches: 4. Germline loops: CDR1 ENHRY, CDR2 SYGVKD. The CDR3 is 15 residues long. The CDR3 DNA follows: TGTGCCATCAGGGGGACAGGGGAGGGCACAGATACGCAGTATTTT. The encoded protein is CAIRGTGEGTDTQYF.

Only a few counts were recorded for this clone. This sequence joins TRBV2 and TRBJ2-1, with unresolved D. V dropped 7 bases and J dropped 7 bases, with 14 bases sitting between them. The CDR3 extends over 13 amino acids. Per germline, CDR1 SNHLY and CDR2 FYNNEI. CDR3 residues: CASNGPPLNEQFF. CDR3 nucleotides: TGTGCCAGCAACGGGCCCCCGCTGAATGAGCAGTTCTTC.

The chain is built from TRBV4-1 and TRBJ2-3, with TRBD2 identical over 9 bases. CDR1 MGHRA and CDR2 YSYEKL come from the germline V gene. J gave up 0 bases and V 2 bases, and 6 bases lay outside the gene matches. The CDR3 is 17 residues long. The DNA for the CDR3 is TGCGCCAGCAGCCAAATCCTAGCGGGGCCTAGCACAGATACGCAGTATTTT. It codes for CASSQILAGPSTDTQYF.

The rearrangement links TRBV6-1 to TRBJ1-2; D gene unclear. V dropped 2 bases and J dropped 2 bases, with 15 bases sitting between them. CDR3 length: 16 residues. Germline CDR1 MNHNS, CDR2 SASEGT. The CDR3 is CASSEHVRVQNYGYTF. The CDR3 DNA follows: TGTGCCAGCAGTGAACACGTAAGGGTGCAGAACTATGGCTACACCTTC.

The chain carries TRBV5-1 and TRBJ2-7; tentatively, D is TRBD1 (6 bases). Germline V gene lookup returns CDR1 SGHRS and CDR2 YFSETQ. CDR3 length: 15 amino acids. Trimming pared 1 base from V and 5 bases from J, leaving 16 bases between. The CDR3 nucleotides read TGCGCCAGCAGCTTGAGTGGGCAGGGGAAAAACGAGCAGTACTTC. Amino acids: CASSLSGQGKNEQYF.

This sequence joins TRBV6-1 and TRBJ1-3; possibly TRBD1 for D (5 bases). The CDR3 loop spans 15 amino acids. Germline CDR1 reads MNHNS; CDR2 reads SASEGT. Trimming left V 5 bases short and J 4 bases short, with 15 bases between. The CDR3 here is CASSPPRGEGNTIYF. The CDR3 DNA sequence: TGTGCCAGCAGTCCCCCACGGGGGGAAGGAAACACCATATATTTT.

The chain is built from TRBV7-9 and TRBJ1-2; 9 bases fit TRBD1. Per germline, CDR1 SEHNR and CDR2 FQNEAQ (reference sequence). CDR3 length: 14 residues. After removal of 4 bases from V and 8 bases from J, the junction contained 8 bases not matched to a gene. In DNA form, the CDR3 reads TGTGCCAGCAGCTACAGGGGGCAGGTTGACGGCTACACCTTC. As protein: CASSYRGQVDGYTF.

The V and J genes are TRBV20-1 and TRBJ2-7; no reliable D call. Germline CDR1 DFQATT, CDR2 SNEGSKA (reference sequence). V lost 7 bases, J lost 5 bases, and 9 bases lay in between. This CDR3 has 10 residues. The chain's CDR3 is CSVFWDEQYF. The CDR3 DNA is TGCAGTGTATTCTGGGACGAGCAGTACTTC.

This clone showed up just once. The chain joins TRBV9 to TRBJ1-2; D possibly corresponds to TRBD1 (5 bases). The germline V gene encodes CDR1 SGDLS and CDR2 YYNGEE. Trimming left V 3 bases short and J 4 bases short, with 19 bases between. The CDR3 runs to 16 residues. The CDR3 is CASSAPLRGSTYGYTF. The CDR3 coding sequence is TGTGCCAGCAGCGCCCCACTACGGGGGAGTACCTATGGCTACACCTTC.

The chain uses TRBV11-1 and TRBJ2-3, with D unclear. The germline CDR1 and CDR2 sequences are SGHAT and FQDESV (reference sequence). V lost 0 bases, J lost 4 bases, and 8 bases lay in between. The CDR3 extends over 14 amino acids. The CDR3 sequence is CASSLALFADTQYF. Here the CDR3 DNA reads TGTGCCAGCAGCTTAGCCCTCTTCGCAGATACGCAGTATTTT.

The chain links TRBV30 to TRBJ2-2; D is tentatively TRBD1 or TRBD2 (5 bases each). In germline, CDR1 is GTSNPN, CDR2 SVGIG (reference sequence). The CDR3 has 17 amino acids. Deletions cut 1 base from V and 0 bases from J, with 15 bases between. CDR3 nucleotides: TGTGCCTGGAGTGGAGTCCGAATGGGGGCGAACACCGGGGAGCTGTTTTTT. Translating gives CAWSGVRMGANTGELFF.

This chain connects TRBV27 to TRBJ2-5; D is possibly TRBD1 (6 bases). This CDR3 spans 14 amino acids. V was clipped by 9 bases and J by 0 bases, with 14 bases between them. Germline V lookup: CDR1 MNHEY, CDR2 SMNVEV (reference sequence). CDR3 in amino acids: CASGSGEYQETQYF. DNA for the CDR3: TGTGCCAGTGGGTCAGGGGAGTACCAAGAGACCCAGTACTTC.

In regard to this clone: The same CDR3 also results from other DNA sequences found in this sample. The rearrangement joins TRBV9 to TRBJ2-1; maybe TRBD2 (6 bases). Trimming took 2 bases from V and 6 from J, leaving 12 bases between them. Germline CDR1 and CDR2: SGDLS and YYNGEE. CDR3 length: 14 residues. The CDR3 region is CASSVGTSSNEQFF. The CDR3 DNA reads as TGTGCCAGCAGCGTCGGGACTTCGTCCAATGAGCAGTTCTTC. The entire variable domain, with the rest obtained from reference TRBV9 and TRBJ2-1, is as follows: DSGVTQTPKHLITATGQRVTLRCSPRSGDLSVYWYQQSLDQGLQFLIQYYNGEERAKGNILERFSAQQFPDLHSELNLSSLELGDSALYFCASSVGTSSNEQFFGPGTRLTVL.

Regarding this clone: Distinct nucleotide sequences in the sample also encode this CDR3. The chain recombines TRBV28 with TRBJ2-1; D tentatively fits TRBD1 or TRBD2 (5 bases each). Trimming removed 3 bases at V and 16 bases at J, with 16 bases between. Germline V gene lookup returns CDR1 MDHEN and CDR2 SYDVKM. The CDR3 has 12 amino acids. CDR3 DNA: TGTGCCAGCAGTTTGGGACGTTCGGCGCAATTCTTC. It is translated as CASSLGRSAQFF.

V usage is TRBV28 and J usage is TRBJ2-5; no reliable D call. Trimming left V 3 bases short and J 0 bases short, with 20 bases between. The CDR3 extends over 18 amino acids. Germline loops: CDR1 MDHEN, CDR2 SYDVKM. CDR3 protein: CASSFPPSVSPDQETQYF. Here the CDR3 DNA reads TGTGCCAGCAGTTTCCCCCCCAGTGTTAGCCCAGACCAAGAGACCCAGTACTTC.

The chain couples TRBV4-3 to TRBJ2-1, with 8 bases identical to TRBD2. CDR3 length: 16 amino acids. Germline CDR1 LGHNA, CDR2 YSLEER. After removal of 3 bases from V and 8 bases from J, the junction contained 12 bases not matched to a gene. The CDR3 nucleotides are TGCGCCAGCAGCCAGAGGCCTGCGGGAGGTTCCGATGAGCAGTTCTTC. It encodes CASSQRPAGGSDEQFF.

This chain links TRBV4-3 with TRBJ1-5, with D maybe TRBD1 (5 bases). V gave up 0 bases and J gave up 6 bases, with 15 bases separating them. The CDR3 has 16 amino acids. The V gene's germline CDR1 is LGHNA and CDR2 YSLEER. The CDR3 reads CASSQDWQGWGQPQHF. The CDR3 coding sequence is TGCGCCAGCAGCCAAGACTGGCAGGGATGGGGTCAGCCCCAGCATTTT.

J is TRBJ2-6 and V is TRBV9, with D possibly being TRBD1 (5 bases). The CDR3 length is 17 residues. The V end was cut by 4 bases, the J end by 4 bases, with 18 bases between. The V gene's germline CDR1 is SGDLS and CDR2 YYNGEE. CDR3 protein: CASSPISQGLGANVLTF. The CDR3 nucleotides read TGTGCCAGCAGCCCGATATCGCAGGGCCTCGGGGCCAACGTCCTGACTTTC.